This section outlines one T cell receptor beta chain sequence together with its context. Germline V CDR1 and CDR2: LNHDA, SQIVND (reference sequence). V lost 8 bases and J lost 4; bases outside the gene matches: 6. The CDR3 has 14 amino acids. This sample was taken from a study of blood T cell repertoires in COVID-19. Overall study context: T cells, B-cell-depleted T cells, or PBMCs supplied cDNA or gDNA.

Clones were sequenced by immunoSEQ multiplex PCR, and TCRdb holds only the in-frame ones, with some missing. The sample lists about 190,000 clones; over 60% were seen once. This chain connects TRBV19 to TRBJ1-2, with 11 bases fitting TRBD1. This clonotype was sampled from an older woman with acute or convalescent COVID-19. Input material: peripheral blood. CDR3 sequence (DNA): TGTGCCAGTCAGGACAGGGGGCGTAGCTATGGCTACACCTTC. It specifies CASQDRGRSYGYTF.